The clone carrying this TCR beta chain was seen a few times. These data belong to a study of blood T cell repertoires in COVID-19. About the research overall: Samples taken during acute and convalescent COVID-19 were collected in the United States, Italy and Spain.

Original methodology: It was from reference gene primer amplification that nucleated cell counts were estimated. Assay used: immunoSEQ multiplex PCR; TCRdb lists only in-frame clones, some missing. Clone size and the V and J calls come from that table; the DNA yielded D and trimming. The profile shows about 240,000 clones, roughly 87% of them singletons. The length of the CDR3 is 18 residues. Germline CDR1 SGHKS, CDR2 YYEKEE (reference sequence). After removal of 5 bases from V and 2 bases from J, the junction contained 17 bases not matched to a gene. The clonotype originates from a man in his sixties who had recovered from COVID-19. What was sequenced was peripheral blood. The gene calls are TRBV5-5 and TRBJ2-3, with 7 bases lining up with TRBD1. CDR3 amino acids: CASSLHGDSQRVTDTQYF. The DNA for the CDR3 is TGTGCCAGCAGTCTTCATGGGGACAGCCAAAGAGTCACAGATACGCAGTATTTT.